What follows is one TCR beta chain and its context. The antigen is unknown. Peripheral blood CD8+ and CD4+ T cells were profiled by TCR beta sequencing. This record belongs to a study of CD8 T cells in Susac syndrome. Study results and limitations: It was acknowledged in the study that its TCR sequencing and HLA analysis involved a relatively small number of individuals.

An amount of RNA that ranged from roughly 0.45 to 1 ug was reverse transcribed with random hexamers. Each CDR3 protein is one row after TCRdb ran MiXCR on the immunoSEQ multiplex PCR reads. The data show fewer than 350,000 distinct CDR3 sequences, roughly 85% seen once. Trimming shortened V by 4 bases and J by 0 bases, and 7 bases separated the two germline ends. Germline CDR1 reads LNHDA; CDR2 reads SQIVND (reference sequence). The CDR3 sequence is 13 residues long. The chain is built from TRBV19 and TRBJ2-7; possibly TRBD2 for D (5 bases). This TCR came from a human donor with multiple sclerosis. The sample was CD8+ T cells from PBMCs. CDR3 sequence reads: CASSSGFSYEQYF. The CDR3 nucleotides read TGTGCCAGTAGTAGCGGGTTCTCCTACGAGCAGTACTTC.